These T cell receptor beta chains were read from a single sample in a study of T-cell reconstitution after alpha-beta-depleted transplantation in children. TCRdb reprocessed the PCR reads with MiXCR, giving one entry per CDR3 protein. The table lists almost 250,000 distinct CDR3 sequences, roughly 25% of them singletons. The sequencing used PBMCs, collected before TCRalphabeta/CD19-depleted stem cell transplant. The receptors were gathered from a girl aged 2 to 10 with Fanconi anemia, due to receive a stem cell transplant. Both conserved end residues are part of each CDR3. A D gene is named only where the DNA matches it firmly. Some rows have no size entry. The others give once, few or many, or a class for an expanded clone.

j_call,clone_size,d_call,v_call,cdr3_nt,cdr3_aa
TRBJ2-4,NA,TRBD1,TRBV5-1,TGCGCCAGCAGCTCCGAACAGGGGGCCCTAGCCAAAAACATTCAGTACTTC,CASSSEQGALAKNIQYF
TRBJ2-2,NA,NA,TRBV10-3,TGTGCCATCAGTGAGTCCCTAAGTTCGAACACCGGGGAGCTGTTTTTT,CAISESLSSNTGELFF
TRBJ1-1,many,NA,TRBV6-5,TGTGCCAGCAGTCCGAGTGGGAAAGAAGCTTTCTTT,CASSPSGKEAFF
TRBJ1-1,many,TRBD1,TRBV29-1,TGCAGCGGTGGGACAGGGCCTATTGAAGCTTTCTTT,CSGGTGPIEAFF
TRBJ2-5,many,NA,TRBV29-1,TGCAGCGTTGAAGGGATGCAGACCCAGTACTTC,CSVEGMQTQYF
TRBJ1-6,many,NA,TRBV12-3/TRBV12-4,TGTGCCAGCAGTTTAGGCGCAGGGAGCAATTCACCCCTCCACTTT,CASSLGAGSNSPLHF
TRBJ2-3,many,TRBD2,TRBV20-1,TGCAGTGCTAGAGATTTGGCGGGGGAGAAAAGGGACACAGATACGCAGTATTTT,CSARDLAGEKRDTDTQYF
TRBJ2-1,NA,NA,TRBV27,TGTGCCAGCAGTTTGACTCTTGGGGCCTACAATGAGCAGTTCTTC,CASSLTLGAYNEQFF
TRBJ2-1,NA,TRBD2,TRBV7-3,TGTGCCAGCAGCCCCAGACTAGCTTCGGTGTATGAGCAGTTCTTC,CASSPRLASVYEQFF
TRBJ2-7,many,NA,TRBV3-1,TGTGCCAGCAGCCAAGGTCCCGGGAAAAACTACGAGCAGTACTTC,CASSQGPGKNYEQYF
TRBJ2-7,NA,TRBD1,TRBV29-1,TGCAGCGTGGACGGACAGGGCTACGAGCAGTACTTC,CSVDGQGYEQYF
TRBJ2-1,many,NA,TRBV12-3/TRBV12-4,TGTGCCAGCAGTTTAGCGGGGGCAATTGAGCAGTTCTTC,CASSLAGAIEQFF
TRBJ2-5,NA,TRBD2,TRBV20-1,TGCAGTGCAACCTGGACTAGCGGGAGGCAAGAGACCCAGTACTTC,CSATWTSGRQETQYF
TRBJ2-2,many,TRBD2,TRBV5-6,TGTGCCAGCAGCTCGGAGACTAGCGGGACAAGACGCACCGGGGAGCTGTTTTTT,CASSSETSGTRRTGELFF
TRBJ1-6,NA,NA,TRBV12-3/TRBV12-4,TGTGCCAGCAGCCCACAGGTTTTAAATAATTCACCCCTCCACTTT,CASSPQVLNNSPLHF